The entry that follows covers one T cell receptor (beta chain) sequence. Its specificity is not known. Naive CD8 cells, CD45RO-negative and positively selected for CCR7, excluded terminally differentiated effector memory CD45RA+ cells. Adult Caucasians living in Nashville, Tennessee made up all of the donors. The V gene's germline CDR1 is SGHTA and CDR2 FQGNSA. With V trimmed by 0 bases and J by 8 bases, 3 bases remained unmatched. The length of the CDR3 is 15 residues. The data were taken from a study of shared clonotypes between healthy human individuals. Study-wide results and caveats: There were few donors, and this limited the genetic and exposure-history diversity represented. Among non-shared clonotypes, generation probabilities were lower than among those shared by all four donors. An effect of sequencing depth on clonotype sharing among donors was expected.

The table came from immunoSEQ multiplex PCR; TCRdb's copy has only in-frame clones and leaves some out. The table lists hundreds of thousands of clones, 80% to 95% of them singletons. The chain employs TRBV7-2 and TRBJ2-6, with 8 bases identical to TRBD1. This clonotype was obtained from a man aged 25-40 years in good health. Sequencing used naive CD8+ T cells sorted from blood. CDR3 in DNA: TGTGCCAGCAGCTTAGCGGACAGGGCGTCCAACGTCCTGACTTTC. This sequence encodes CASSLADRASNVLTF.